A single sample is the source of the 21 T cell receptor beta chains below, sequenced in a study of CD8 T cells in Susac syndrome. Reverse transcription of about 0.5 to 1 ug RNA used random hexamers. TCRdb called the immunoSEQ multiplex PCR reads again in MiXCR, with one record for every CDR3 protein. Counted here are about 240,000 distinct CDR3 sequences, less than 96% occurring once; the ten biggest clones make up approximately 0.094%. Sequencing input: CD4+ T cells from PBMCs. All receptors come from a human donor with Susac syndrome.

The chain couples TRBV18 to TRBJ2-7; D is ambiguous. Looked up from germline, CDR1 is KGHSH and CDR2 is LQKENI. This CDR3 region has 14 residues. Trimming shortened V by 3 bases and J by 3 bases, and 12 bases separated the two germline ends. The CDR3 protein is CASSPLKANYEQYF. CDR3 coding DNA: TGTGCCAGCTCACCTCTGAAGGCGAACTACGAGCAGTACTTC.

The V and J genes are TRBV29-1 and TRBJ2-3; possible D gene TRBD1, 6 bases. The germline gives CDR1 SQVTM, CDR2 ANQGSEA. CDR3 length: 14 residues. Trimming pared 4 bases from V and 2 bases from J, leaving 13 bases between. The CDR3: CSVGRQVSTDTQYF. CDR3 DNA sequence: TGCAGCGTTGGGCGACAGGTGTCCACAGATACGCAGTATTTT.

The J gene is TRBJ2-5, the V gene TRBV5-4; 8 bases match TRBD2. The V and J ends lost 2 bases and 2 bases, in that order; junction bases with no gene match: 5. The germline CDR1 and CDR2 sequences are SGHNT and YYREEE (reference sequence). This CDR3 has 15 residues. CDR3 DNA sequence: TGTGCCAGCAGCTTTAAGCGGGAGTTACAAGAGACCCAGTACTTC. This translates into CASSFKRELQETQYF. The whole variable domain, filled in from reference TRBV5-4 and TRBJ2-5, reads ETGVTQSPTHLIKTRGQQVTLRCSSQSGHNTVSWYQQALGQGPQFIFQYYREEENGRGNFPPRFSGLQFPNYSSELNVNALELDDSALYLCASSFKRELQETQYFGPGTRLLVL.

The V gene is TRBV9, the J gene TRBJ2-1; D is unclear. The V end was cut by 4 bases, the J end by 6 bases, with 17 bases between. The CDR3 is 15 amino acids. The germline CDR1 and CDR2 sequences are SGDLS and YYNGEE. The CDR3 nucleotides read TGTGCCAGCAGCCCTGAGTGGGCCGTGCGCAATGAGCAGTTCTTC. Its translation: CASSPEWAVRNEQFF.

This clonotype appeared once. The V gene is TRBV30, the J gene TRBJ1-1; 9 bases are a match to TRBD1. V lost 0 bases to trimming and J lost 11 bases; unmatched junction nucleotides: 13. This CDR3 is built from 15 residues. Per germline, CDR1 GTSNPN and CDR2 SVGIG (reference sequence). The chain's CDR3 is CAWSVKTGGPGEAFF. As DNA, the CDR3 is TGTGCCTGGAGTGTTAAGACAGGGGGTCCCGGGGAGGCTTTCTTT.

This rearrangement joins TRBV29-1 to TRBJ2-1; D is undetermined. Germline-derived CDR1 and CDR2 are SQVTM and ANQGSEA. The CDR3 has 11 residues. The V and J ends lost 2 bases and 6 bases respectively, with 5 bases between them. The DNA for the CDR3 is TGCAGCGTTGAATGGGTCAATGAGCAGTTCTTC. Its translation: CSVEWVNEQFF.

This sequence joins TRBV6-5 and TRBJ2-7; D unclear. CDR3 size: 16 residues. Germline values: CDR1 MNHEY, CDR2 SVGAGI. V gave up 4 bases and J gave up 7 bases, with 23 bases separating them. The CDR3 bases are TGTGCCAGCAGTTTGGGCGTCGGACCTCTTCTGGGTGAGCAGTACTTC. Its translation: CASSLGVGPLLGEQYF.

This clonotype was detected only once. The chain couples TRBV20-1 to TRBJ2-1, with no clear D. There are 14 residues in the CDR3. Germline V gene lookup returns CDR1 DFQATT and CDR2 SNEGSKA (reference sequence). Trimming took off 0 bases at V and 2 bases at J, with 8 bases between the two ends. CDR3 residues: CSAREGSAYNEQFF. The CDR3, as DNA: TGCAGTGCTAGAGAAGGAAGCGCCTACAATGAGCAGTTCTTC.

This chain links TRBV21-1 with TRBJ2-4; the table's TRBD1 call for D was not verified on the DNA. TRBV21-1 is labeled a pseudogene. This CDR3 region has 17 residues. The CDR3 nucleotides are TGTGCCAGCAGCAAAGGGACAGGGGTGCTAGCCAAAAACATTCAGTACTTC. Amino acids: CASSKGTGVLAKNIQYF.

The chain joins TRBV5-4 to TRBJ2-3, with a tentative D call TRBD1 (5 bases). Per the germline V gene, CDR1 is SGHNT and CDR2 is YYREEE (reference sequence). V lost 1 base, J lost 4 bases, and 7 bases lay in between. This CDR3 comprises 13 residues. The CDR3 reads CASSLQGPDTQYF. DNA for the CDR3: TGTGCCAGCAGCTTGCAGGGCCCAGATACGCAGTATTTT.

The rearrangement links TRBV10-3 to TRBJ2-1; no clear D. The germline V and J ends were trimmed by 6 bases and 3 bases, with 12 bases remaining between them. There are 14 residues in the CDR3. Per the germline V gene, CDR1 is ENHRY and CDR2 is SYGVKD. The CDR3 is CAISFSEVYNEQFF. In nucleotides, the CDR3 is TGTGCCATCAGCTTCTCTGAGGTCTACAATGAGCAGTTCTTC.

Here the CDR3 reads CSVGPHRRSEPPSRDEQFF. The DNA of the CDR3 is TGCAGCGTTGGACCTCACAGAAGATCAGAACCTCCATCCCGCGATGAGCAGTTCTTC. The chain couples TRBV29-1 to TRBJ2-1; D ambiguous. CDR1 and CDR2 (germline): SQVTM, ANQGSEA. The germline V and J ends were trimmed by 4 bases and 8 bases, with 33 bases remaining between them. This CDR3 has 19 amino acids.

This chain uses TRBV2 with TRBJ2-1, with 9 bases identical to TRBD1. Per the germline V gene, CDR1 is SNHLY and CDR2 is FYNNEI. Germline trimming cut 4 bases from V and 5 bases from J; bases unmatched to any gene: 6. The CDR3 is made up of 15 amino acids. The CDR3 protein is CASSVPGQGHNEQFF. The CDR3 nucleotides are TGTGCCAGCAGTGTACCGGGACAGGGACACAATGAGCAGTTCTTC.

This clonotype has just one count. The rearrangement joins TRBV7-2 to TRBJ2-6; D gene ambiguous. The CDR3 has 13 residues. Trimming took 8 bases from V and 1 from J, leaving 6 bases between them. Germline loops: CDR1 SGHTA, CDR2 FQGNSA. The CDR3 DNA follows: TGTGCCAGCGGCCCATCTGGGGCCAACGTCCTGACTTTC. As protein: CASGPSGANVLTF.

The rearrangement uses TRBV6-2 or TRBV6-3 and TRBJ1-5, with D unclear. Looked up from germline, CDR1 is MNHEY and CDR2 is SVGEGT. Trimming pared 8 bases from V and 5 bases from J, leaving 13 bases between. The CDR3 is 13 residues long. The CDR3 nucleotides read TGTGCCAGCGCCAATTCCCAGCATCAGCCCCAGCATTTT. This sequence encodes CASANSQHQPQHF.

This CDR3 is CASSAGTTLHEQFF. The CDR3 bases are TGTGCCAGCAGCGCCGGGACTACCCTCCATGAGCAGTTCTTC. The chain carries TRBV9 and TRBJ2-1, with 7 bases that match TRBD2. V trimming: 3 bases; J trimming: 8 bases; junction bases outside the gene matches: 8. The germline gives CDR1 SGDLS, CDR2 YYNGEE. The CDR3 consists of 14 residues.

CDR3 bases: TGTGCCAGCAGCGTAGGACTAGCGGGAGGGAGAGATGAGCAGTTCTTC. It translates to CASSVGLAGGRDEQFF. The gene calls are TRBV9 and TRBJ2-1; TRBD2 matches 14 bases. CDR3 length: 16 residues. V shed 0 bases and J 8 bases; nucleotides not matched to a gene: 4. Germline V CDR1 and CDR2: SGDLS, YYNGEE.

The rearrangement uses TRBV13 and TRBJ2-3; 10 positions match TRBD2. Germline CDR1 and CDR2: PRHDT and FYEKMQ (reference sequence). The CDR3 covers 16 residues. With V trimmed by 2 bases and J by 6 bases, 8 bases remained unmatched. CDR3 sequence: CASSLPRTSGGDTQYF. The CDR3 region has the DNA TGTGCCAGCAGCTTACCCCGGACTAGCGGAGGGGATACGCAGTATTTT.

This chain uses TRBV5-1 with TRBJ2-1; a possible D gene is TRBD2 (6 bases). Germline values: CDR1 SGHRS, CDR2 YFSETQ. This CDR3 region has 14 residues. V lost 4 bases and J 6 bases, leaving 14 bases between the germline ends. CDR3 nucleotides: TGCGCCAGCAGCATTTGGGGGGAGCTCAATGAGCAGTTCTTC. It encodes CASSIWGELNEQFF.

This clonotype occurred once. CDR3 DNA: TGCAGCGTTGAAGGTCAGGTTGCGGAGACCCAGTACTTC. It is translated as CSVEGQVAETQYF. The chain uses TRBV29-1 and TRBJ2-5; D not certain. V lost 1 base, J lost 5 bases, and 11 bases lay in between. This CDR3 is 13 amino acids long. The V gene's germline CDR1 is SQVTM and CDR2 ANQGSEA. Full variable domain (rest looked up from reference TRBV29-1 and TRBJ2-5): SAVISQKPSRDICQRGTSLTIQCQVDSQVTMMFWYRQQPGQSLTLIATANQGSEATYESGFVIDKFPISRPNLTFSTLTVSNMSPEDSSIYLCSVEGQVAETQYFGPGTRLLVL.

The V gene is TRBV29-1, the J gene TRBJ1-2, with 10 bases aligning to TRBD1. Germline V lookup: CDR1 SQVTM, CDR2 ANQGSEA. The CDR3 consists of 13 residues. J gave up 3 bases and V 7 bases, and 5 bases lay outside the gene matches. The CDR3 DNA reads TGCAGCGCCCCCGGGACAGGGGACTATGGCTACACCTTC. This encodes CSAPGTGDYGYTF.